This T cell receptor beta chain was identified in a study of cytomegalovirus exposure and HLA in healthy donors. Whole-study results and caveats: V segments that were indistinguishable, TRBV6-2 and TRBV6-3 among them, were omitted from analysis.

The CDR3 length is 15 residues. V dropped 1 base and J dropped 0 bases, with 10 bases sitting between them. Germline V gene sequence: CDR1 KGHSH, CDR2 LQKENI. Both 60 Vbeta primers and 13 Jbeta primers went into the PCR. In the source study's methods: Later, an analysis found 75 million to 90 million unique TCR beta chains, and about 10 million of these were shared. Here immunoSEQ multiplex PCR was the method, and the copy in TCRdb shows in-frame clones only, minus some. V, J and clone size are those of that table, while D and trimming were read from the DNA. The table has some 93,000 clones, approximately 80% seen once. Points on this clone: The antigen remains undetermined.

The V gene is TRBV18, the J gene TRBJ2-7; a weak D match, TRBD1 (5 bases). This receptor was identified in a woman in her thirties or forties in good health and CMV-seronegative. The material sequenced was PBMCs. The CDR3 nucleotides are TGTGCCAGCTCACCACGGGGCAGGAGCTCCTACGAGCAGTACTTC. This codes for CASSPRGRSSYEQYF.